These T cell receptor beta chains were read from a single sample in a study of shared clonotypes between healthy human individuals. Produced via immunoSEQ multiplex PCR; TCRdb's table is partial and in-frame only. In the table there are about 2 million clones, around 95% of which are singletons. Sequenced: naive CD4+ T cells sorted from blood. These receptors came from a man younger than 35 in good health. CDR3s include the opening cysteine and the closing phenylalanine or tryptophan. D genes are given only for firm matches. Rows give clone size only sometimes, using once, few, many, or a class for an expanded clone.

clone size,CDR3 length,J gene,V gene,D gene,CDR3 protein,CDR3 DNA
NA,14,TRBJ2-4,TRBV7-2,NA,CASSLELAKNIQYF,TGTGCCAGCAGCTTAGAACTAGCCAAAAACATTCAGTACTTC
NA,16,TRBJ2-2,TRBV5-1,NA,CASSLAVAGFGGELFF,TGCGCCAGCAGCTTGGCAGTAGCAGGGTTCGGCGGGGAGCTGTTTTTT
NA,11,TRBJ2-7,TRBV10-1,NA,CASGSGTEQYF,TGCGCCAGCGGATCAGGGACCGAGCAGTACTTC
NA,13,TRBJ2-7,TRBV4-1,NA,CASSQDQGWGQYF,TGCGCCAGCAGCCAAGATCAGGGGTGGGGGCAGTACTTC
NA,15,TRBJ1-3,TRBV28,TRBD1,CASSLGQSSGNTIYF,TGTGCCAGCAGTTTGGGACAGAGCTCTGGAAACACCATATATTTT
NA,15,TRBJ2-7,TRBV4-1,TRBD1,CASSQVTGYPHEQYF,TGCGCCAGCAGCCAGGTGACAGGGTACCCTCACGAGCAGTACTTC
NA,15,TRBJ1-5,TRBV27,NA,CASSLSGFSNQPQHF,TGTGCCAGCAGTTTGTCAGGGTTTAGCAATCAGCCCCAGCATTTT
NA,13,TRBJ2-7,TRBV6-5,NA,CASRVDGTGEQYF,TGTGCCAGCAGGGTCGACGGGACGGGCGAGCAGTACTTC
NA,15,TRBJ2-7,TRBV27,NA,CASSLFRVSSSEQYF,TGTGCCAGCAGTTTATTCCGGGTCTCCTCGTCTGAGCAGTACTTC
NA,14,TRBJ1-4,TRBV2,NA,CASHTSAGSEKLFF,TGTGCCAGCCACACGTCAGCAGGGAGTGAAAAACTGTTTTTT
NA,13,TRBJ2-7,TRBV2,NA,CASSIPGPYEQYF,TGTGCCAGCAGTATCCCGGGCCCTTACGAGCAGTACTTC
NA,13,TRBJ1-5,TRBV16,NA,CASTHTSNQPQHF,TGTGCCAGCACCCACACTAGCAATCAGCCCCAGCATTTT
NA,18,TRBJ2-5,TRBV5-4,TRBD2,CASSIFRTSGGSQETQYF,TGTGCCAGCAGCATATTTCGGACTAGCGGGGGGTCCCAAGAGACCCAGTACTTC
NA,15,TRBJ2-1,TRBV5-4,TRBD1,CASSPGTGYDNEQFF,TGTGCCAGCAGCCCGGGGACAGGGTATGACAATGAGCAGTTCTTC
NA,14,TRBJ2-1,TRBV9,NA,CASGGTLAYNEQFF,TGTGCCAGCGGGGGGACGTTGGCCTACAATGAGCAGTTCTTC
NA,14,TRBJ2-7,TRBV6-5,NA,CASSYGHGPYEQYF,TGTGCCAGCAGCTACGGACACGGACCCTACGAGCAGTACTTC
NA,13,TRBJ2-3,TRBV4-1,NA,CASSQDPPDTQYF,TGCGCCAGCAGCCAAGATCCCCCAGATACGCAGTATTTT
NA,15,TRBJ1-6,TRBV6-6,NA,CASSYSKAGYSPLHF,TGTGCCAGCAGTTACTCGAAGGCGGGATATTCACCCCTCCACTTT
NA,11,TRBJ1-1,TRBV6-5,NA,CASVSHTEAFF,TGTGCCAGCGTCTCCCACACTGAAGCTTTCTTT
NA,14,TRBJ1-2,TRBV5-6,NA,CASSLGAGTYGYTF,TGTGCCAGCAGCTTGGGCGCAGGGACCTATGGCTACACCTTC
few,11,TRBJ2-7,TRBV29-1,NA,CSAGTLYEQYF,TGCAGCGCGGGGACCCTTTACGAGCAGTACTTC
NA,14,TRBJ2-3,TRBV30,NA,CAWSEGLGTDTQYF,TGTGCCTGGAGTGAGGGACTCGGCACAGATACGCAGTATTTT
NA,16,TRBJ2-5,TRBV5-1,TRBD2,CASSWGYSGNGETQYF,TGCGCCAGCAGCTGGGGCTATAGCGGGAATGGGGAGACCCAGTACTTC
NA,14,TRBJ2-7,TRBV11-3,NA,CASSLRGTPYSSYF,TGTGCCAGCAGCTTACGGGGCACTCCTTACAGCTCGTACTTC
NA,14,TRBJ1-2,TRBV6-5,TRBD1,CASSRDRGDSGYTF,TGTGCCAGCAGTCGGGACAGGGGGGACTCTGGCTACACCTTC
NA,14,TRBJ2-1,TRBV19,NA,CASSSGGLVNEQFF,TGTGCCAGTAGTAGCGGGGGCTTAGTTAATGAGCAGTTCTTC
NA,16,TRBJ2-3,TRBV5-4,TRBD2,CASSPGLAGEGDTQYF,TGTGCCAGCAGCCCGGGACTAGCGGGAGAGGGAGATACGCAGTATTTT
NA,16,TRBJ2-5,TRBV9,TRBD2,CASSAGLAGRQETQYF,TGTGCCAGCAGCGCGGGACTAGCGGGGCGTCAAGAGACCCAGTACTTC
NA,13,TRBJ2-7,TRBV7-9,NA,CASSPRGSYEQYF,TGTGCCAGCAGCCCCCGAGGGAGCTACGAGCAGTACTTC
NA,14,TRBJ2-1,TRBV30,TRBD1,CAWSASRGQSEQFF,TGTGCCTGGAGTGCCTCAAGGGGACAGAGTGAGCAGTTCTTC
NA,14,TRBJ1-5,TRBV30,NA,CAWSRSVGNQPQHF,TGTGCCTGGAGTAGGTCCGTTGGCAATCAGCCCCAGCATTTT